These 19 T cell receptor beta chains share one sample of origin, sequenced in a study of blood T cells in healthy people across ages. Together with a sample-barcoded 5' primer, a J-beta primer mix was included in a second PCR lasting roughly 6 to 12 cycles. TCRdb used MiXCR to reprocess the 5' RACE reads, holding one entry per CDR3 protein. The repertoire holds hundreds of thousands of distinct CDR3 sequences, with 45% to 50% as singletons. The sample was blood. The source of these receptors is a woman aged 55-70 years in good health.

The chain joins TRBV7-2 to TRBJ1-1; tentative D call: TRBD1 (6 bases). Germline V CDR1 and CDR2: SGHTA, FQGNSA. V shed 7 bases and J shed 1 base, with 10 bases lying between them. The CDR3 contains 13 residues. CDR3: CASKMTGNTEAFF. The DNA of the CDR3 is TGTGCCAGCAAGATGACAGGGAACACTGAAGCTTTCTTT.

The chain employs TRBV28 and TRBJ1-5; D unclear. With 6 bases removed from V and 7 bases from J, the gap between germline ends came to 7 bases. Per the germline V gene, CDR1 is MDHEN and CDR2 is SYDVKM. CDR3 length equals 11 residues. The CDR3 nucleotides are TGTGCCAGCAGGGGTCACCAGCCCCAGCATTTT. It codes for CASRGHQPQHF. The full variable domain, its missing parts supplied by reference TRBV28 and TRBJ1-5, is DVKVTQSSRYLVKRTGEKVFLECVQDMDHENMFWYRQDPGLGLRLIYFSYDVKMKEKGDIPEGYSVSREKKERFSLILESASTNQTSMYLCASRGHQPQHFGDGTRLSIL.

This chain connects TRBV7-3 to TRBJ2-1, with D tentatively TRBD1 or TRBD2 (6 bases each). V gave up 1 base and J gave up 8 bases, with 24 bases separating them. Germline assignment: CDR1 SGHTA and CDR2 FQGTGA. The CDR3 totals 18 residues. CDR3 DNA sequence: TGTGCCAGCAGCTTAATGGGCAAGGGGGGCGGCAGTCCCTATGAGCAGTTCTTC. Translation gives CASSLMGKGGGSPYEQFF.

The genes are TRBV11-3 and TRBJ2-7; weak D call: TRBD1 (6 bases). Germline CDR1 is SGHNT and CDR2 is YENEEA. V was cut by 1 base and J by 7 bases, with 17 bases left in between. This CDR3 comprises 15 residues. CDR3 nucleotides: TGTGCCAGCAGCTTAGGGAGCAGGGGATACAATGAGCAGTACTTC. As protein: CASSLGSRGYNEQYF.

The chain couples TRBV5-1 to TRBJ2-5; D is unresolved. Germline V gene data show CDR1 as SGHRS and CDR2 as YFSETQ. Trimming shortened V by 2 bases and J by 2 bases, and 7 bases separated the two germline ends. The CDR3 extends over 13 amino acids. The CDR3 spells CASSFFSQETQYF. The CDR3 coding sequence is TGCGCCAGCAGCTTCTTTTCGCAAGAGACCCAGTACTTC.

The rearrangement joins TRBV9 to TRBJ2-5; D perhaps matches TRBD1 (5 bases). CDR3 size: 13 residues. Germline CDR1 SGDLS, CDR2 YYNGEE. V lost 5 bases to trimming and J lost 0 bases, with 8 bases between them. The CDR3 here is CASSGAHQETQYF. In nucleotides, the CDR3 is TGTGCCAGCAGTGGGGCTCACCAAGAGACCCAGTACTTC.

This clonotype was seen more than once but under ten times. The chain carries TRBV28 and TRBJ2-1, with TRBD2 matching 9 bases. V dropped 10 bases and J dropped 9; count of bases not matched to a gene: 13. There are 14 residues in the CDR3. Germline V gene lookup returns CDR1 MDHEN and CDR2 SYDVKM. The CDR3 coding sequence is TGTGCCACCACCCGAGGCGGGAGGGCCAGTGAGCAGTTCTTC. The encoded protein is CATTRGGRASEQFF. Complete variable domain (other parts from reference TRBV28 and TRBJ2-1): DVKVTQSSRYLVKRTGEKVFLECVQDMDHENMFWYRQDPGLGLRLIYFSYDVKMKEKGDIPEGYSVSREKKERFSLILESASTNQTSMYLCATTRGGRASEQFFGPGTRLTVL.

The chain links TRBV6-6 to TRBJ1-5; 7 bases map to TRBD1. The length of the CDR3 is 14 residues. J gave up 4 bases and V 6 bases, and 6 bases lay outside the gene matches. Germline CDR1 reads MNHNY; CDR2 reads SVGAGI (reference sequence). CDR3 in DNA: TGTGCCAGCAGGGAGACAGGGTATAATCAGCCCCAGCATTTT. Translated, it gives CASRETGYNQPQHF.

This chain links TRBV21-1 with TRBJ2-5; the table's D call TRBD2 went unverified against the DNA. TRBV21-1 is classified as a pseudogene. The CDR3 has 19 amino acids. CDR3: CASSKARSDYSSVQETQYF. CDR3 in DNA: TGTGCCAGCAGCAAAGCACGGTCTGACTACTCTTCCGTTCAAGAGACCCAGTACTTC.

The V gene is TRBV20-1, the J gene TRBJ2-3; 13 bases map to TRBD2. J was trimmed by 4 bases and V by 3 bases; bases with no gene match: 7. The CDR3 loop spans 16 amino acids. Germline V gene sequence: CDR1 DFQATT, CDR2 SNEGSKA (reference sequence). The chain's CDR3 is CSASGLAGAGPDTQYF. In nucleotides, the CDR3 is TGCAGTGCTAGTGGACTAGCGGGAGCTGGGCCAGATACGCAGTATTTT.

The gene calls are TRBV4-3 and TRBJ2-1; TRBD1 agrees at 9 bases. J lost 8 bases, V lost 3 bases, and 8 bases had no gene match. This CDR3 region has 15 residues. Germline CDR1 reads LGHNA; CDR2 reads YSLEER. CDR3 residues: CASSQAWTGDHEQFF. CDR3 DNA sequence: TGCGCCAGCAGCCAGGCCTGGACAGGGGATCATGAGCAGTTCTTC.

V gene TRBV5-1 combines with J gene TRBJ2-5; 7 bases align to TRBD1. The germline CDR1 and CDR2 sequences are SGHRS and YFSETQ. V lost 4 bases to trimming and J lost 11 bases; unmatched junction nucleotides: 14. The CDR3 consists of 14 residues. CDR3 coding DNA: TGCGCCAGCAGCGTGAGCCAGGGGGAGTATGAGCAGTACTTC. It is translated as CASSVSQGEYEQYF.

This clonotype was found once. The chain carries TRBV20-1 and TRBJ2-4; 12 nucleotides align to TRBD1. This CDR3 comprises 15 residues. V shed 6 bases and J 8 bases; nucleotides not matched to a gene: 11. CDR1 and CDR2 from the germline V gene are DFQATT and SNEGSKA (reference sequence). Written as DNA, the CDR3 is TGCAGTGCCCCGGGACAGGGGGCGAGGCGGGACATTCAGTACTTC. This encodes CSAPGQGARRDIQYF.

The J gene is TRBJ2-2, the V gene TRBV20-1; 11 nucleotides line up with TRBD2. The J segment lost 6 bases and the V segment lost 3 bases, leaving 9 bases of the junction unmatched. Germline loops: CDR1 DFQATT, CDR2 SNEGSKA (reference sequence). The CDR3 consists of 16 residues. This chain's CDR3 is CSASGSGRAGAGELFF. CDR3 bases: TGCAGTGCTAGCGGTAGCGGGAGGGCCGGCGCCGGGGAGCTGTTTTTT.

The rearrangement joins TRBV7-2 to TRBJ2-3; 11 bases agree with TRBD2. The CDR3 length is 18 residues. Germline CDR1 SGHTA, CDR2 FQGNSA. V lost 0 bases to trimming and J lost 2 bases; unmatched junction nucleotides: 7. The CDR3 here is CASSLAATSGAFTDTQYF. The CDR3 coding sequence is TGTGCCAGCAGCTTAGCGGCGACTAGCGGGGCGTTCACAGATACGCAGTATTTT. Combining the CDR3 with reference TRBV7-2 and TRBJ2-3 gives the whole variable domain GAGVSQSPSNKVTEKGKDVELRCDPISGHTALYWYRQSLGQGLEFLIYFQGNSAPDKSGLPSDRFSAERTGGSVSTLTIQRTQQEDSAVYLCASSLAATSGAFTDTQYFGPGTRLTVL.

The chain links TRBV24-1 to TRBJ2-4, with D perhaps TRBD1 (6 bases). V lost 5 bases and J 8 bases, leaving 12 bases between the germline ends. In germline, CDR1 is KGHDR, CDR2 SFDVKD. The CDR3 length is 13 residues. DNA of the CDR3: TGTGCCACCAGTGGTACAGGGTCCCACATTCAGTACTTC. This sequence encodes CATSGTGSHIQYF.

V and J are TRBV24-1 and TRBJ2-1; 9 nucleotides align to TRBD1. The CDR3 covers 16 residues. The germline V gene encodes CDR1 KGHDR and CDR2 SFDVKD. Trimming at V came to 4 bases and at J to 6 bases, leaving 9 bases not matched to a gene. The CDR3 here is CATSDPGQGIGNEQFF. In DNA form, the CDR3 reads TGTGCCACCAGTGACCCGGGACAGGGTATAGGCAATGAGCAGTTCTTC.

DNA of the CDR3: TGCGCCAGCAGCGCCGGGACAGGGGGTTCCGTGGACTGGGCCAACGAGCAGTACTTC. It codes for CASSAGTGGSVDWANEQYF. The chain joins TRBV5-1 to TRBJ2-7; TRBD1 matches 11 bases. With V trimmed by 4 bases and J by 5 bases, 20 bases remained unmatched. This CDR3 contains 19 residues. CDR1 is SGHRS and CDR2 is YFSETQ in the germline V gene.

This clonotype came up a few times. The chain links TRBV7-2 to TRBJ2-2, with 10 nucleotides matching TRBD1. Germline lookup yields CDR1 SGHTA and CDR2 FQGNSA. The CDR3 consists of 14 residues. V dropped 4 bases and J dropped 5; count of bases not matched to a gene: 1. CDR3 in amino acids: CASSSGQGTGELFF. As DNA, the CDR3 is TGTGCCAGCAGCTCGGGACAGGGGACCGGGGAGCTGTTTTTT.